The 22 T cell receptor beta chains below all came from one sample that was sequenced in a study of low-dose radiotherapy and immunotherapy resistance in tumors. Described time point: before trial treatment. Alpha and beta chains were covered, as first-strand cDNA relied on TRAV- and TRBV-specific primers. TCR amplification involved approximately 20 PCR cycles with a constant-region primer and V-primer adapter. TCRdb passed the reads through MiXCR, listing each CDR3 protein once. The top ten hold around 10% of the sample, which has 60,000 to 90,000 distinct CDR3 sequences, around 29% seen once. The sample here was PBMCs, taken before treatment. The receptors derive from a female donor with ovarian cancer.

V is TRBV28 and J is TRBJ2-3; D may be TRBD2 (7 bases). Germline lookup yields CDR1 MDHEN and CDR2 SYDVKM. This CDR3 contains 14 residues. Trimming removed 8 bases from V and 2 bases from J, with 14 bases in between. The CDR3 DNA sequence: TGTGCCAGCCCCTGGGGGGGCCCCACAGATACGCAGTATTTT. Its protein is CASPWGGPTDTQYF.

The chain uses TRBV6-1 and TRBJ1-2; no clear D gene. V dropped 5 bases and J dropped 8 bases, with 12 bases sitting between them. The CDR3 has 12 residues. CDR1 MNHNS and CDR2 SASEGT come from the germline V gene. The CDR3 protein is CASSNSGTGYTF. The CDR3 DNA is TGTGCCAGCAGTAACTCTGGTACCGGCTACACCTTC.

This clonotype has ten or more counts. Given the absence of the conserved phenylalanine or tryptophan at the CDR3 end, a read error is likely. The CDR3 reads CSARAQGAVTNTEAFV. Here the CDR3 DNA reads TGCAGTGCTAGGGCCCAGGGAGCGGTCACGAACACTGAAGCTTTCGTT. This chain joins TRBV20-1 and TRBJ1-1, with TRBD1 as a possible D gene (5 bases). Germline V CDR1 and CDR2: DFQATT, SNEGSKA (reference sequence). Trimming took off 3 bases at V and 1 base at J, with 18 bases between the two ends. CDR3 length: 16 amino acids.

This clonotype came up many times. CDR3 residues: CASSADSSYEQYF. The DNA for the CDR3 is TGTGCCAGCAGCGCGGACAGTTCCTACGAGCAGTACTTC. V and J are TRBV7-2 and TRBJ2-7, with TRBD1 as a possible D gene (6 bases). This CDR3 comprises 13 residues. The V gene lost 5 bases and the J gene lost 1 base, with 9 bases spanning the gap. Germline-derived CDR1 and CDR2 are SGHTA and FQGNSA. The whole variable domain, filled in from reference TRBV7-2 and TRBJ2-7, reads GAGVSQSPSNKVTEKGKDVELRCDPISGHTALYWYRQSLGQGLEFLIYFQGNSAPDKSGLPSDRFSAERTGGSVSTLTIQRTQQEDSAVYLCASSADSSYEQYFGPGTRLTVT.

The V call is TRBV4-2, the J call TRBJ1-3; D remains unclear. V lost 0 bases and J 4 bases, leaving 4 bases between the germline ends. Germline lookup yields CDR1 LGHNA and CDR2 YNFKEQ. This CDR3 spans 13 amino acids. The CDR3 bases are TGTGCCAGCAGCCAAGACGGAGGAAACACCATATATTTT. It codes for CASSQDGGNTIYF.

This clonotype has at least ten counts. The gene calls are TRBV27 and TRBJ2-3; unclear D gene. CDR3 length: 17 residues. The germline V and J ends were trimmed by 0 bases and 3 bases, with 16 bases remaining between them. Germline V gene data show CDR1 as MNHEY and CDR2 as SMNVEV (reference sequence). In nucleotides, the CDR3 is TGTGCCAGCAGTTTATCCCCGGCCCCGACTTGGACAGATACGCAGTATTTT. Its translation: CASSLSPAPTWTDTQYF.

This clonotype was seen repeatedly, ten times or more. The chain recombines TRBV29-1 with TRBJ1-1; 7 bases line up with TRBD1. CDR3 size: 13 residues. J was trimmed by 5 bases and V by 4 bases; bases with no gene match: 7. Germline V gene lookup returns CDR1 SQVTM and CDR2 ANQGSEA. The CDR3 loop is CSVVLDRATEAFF. CDR3 nucleotides: TGCAGCGTTGTTTTAGACAGGGCGACTGAAGCTTTCTTT.

This clonotype was picked up many times. The chain recombines TRBV18 with TRBJ2-5, with 8 nucleotides matching TRBD2. Trimming took 2 bases from V and 4 from J; bases not matched to a gene: 3. Looked up from germline, CDR1 is KGHSH and CDR2 is LQKENI. CDR3 length: 14 residues. The CDR3 DNA reads TGTGCCAGCTCACCAGAGCGGGGGCCAGAGACCCAGTACTTC. Translated: CASSPERGPETQYF.

About this clonotype: The likely explanation is a read error, given a far larger clone one base away. The chain links TRBV2 to TRBJ2-1; D ambiguous. Germline values: CDR1 SNHLY, CDR2 FYNNEI. This CDR3 is built from 15 residues. CDR3 nucleotides: TGTTCCAGCAGCCCTTCGGACGGCTATTACAATGAGCAGTTCTTC. The encoded protein is CSSSPSDGYYNEQFF.

This clonotype was observed a handful of times. The rearrangement uses TRBV5-1 and TRBJ1-6; the match to TRBD1 covers 7 bases. Germline V lookup: CDR1 SGHRS, CDR2 YFSETQ. The length of the CDR3 is 16 residues. The V segment lost 2 bases and the J segment 4 bases; nucleotides outside the gene matches: 6. The CDR3 DNA is TGCGCCAGCAGCTTATCCGGGACAGAGTATAATTCACCCCTCCACTTT. This sequence encodes CASSLSGTEYNSPLHF.

The genes are TRBV11-2 and TRBJ2-1; D is possibly TRBD1 (5 bases). From germline, CDR1 is SGHAT and CDR2 FQNNGV. The CDR3 is 12 residues long. V lost 1 base and J lost 12, with 10 bases in between. The CDR3 is CASSLGGAVQFF. The CDR3 coding sequence is TGTGCCAGCAGCTTAGGTGGGGCCGTGCAGTTCTTC.

In regard to this clonotype: A much more abundant neighbour one base away suggests this may be a read error. The chain has TRBV5-1 and TRBJ2-7; tentatively, D is TRBD1 or TRBD2 (5 bases each). The J call may be mistaken, given a closer DNA end match to TRBJ2-1. From germline, CDR1 is SGHRS and CDR2 YFSETQ. The CDR3 loop spans 15 amino acids. The CDR3 protein is CASSLTGTGPYEQFF. In DNA form, the CDR3 reads TGCGCCAGCAGCTTGACCGGGACCGGTCCCTACGAGCAGTTCTTC.

This clonotype was observed many times. The V gene is TRBV11-2, the J gene TRBJ2-5; tentative D call: TRBD1 (6 bases). Germline V CDR1 and CDR2: SGHAT, FQNNGV. This CDR3 contains 14 residues. With 5 bases removed from V and 2 bases from J, the gap between germline ends came to 12 bases. CDR3 in DNA: TGTGCCAGCAGCCCCTGGGGGCATCAAGAGACCCAGTACTTC. Its translation: CASSPWGHQETQYF.

This clonotype was seen just once. J is TRBJ2-1 and V is TRBV5-1; no firm D call. V lost 3 bases, J lost 0 bases, and 16 bases lay in between. Germline V CDR1 and CDR2: SGHRS, YFSETQ. CDR3 size: 17 residues. CDR3 coding DNA: TGCGCCAGCAGCTGGAGTGGTATCCGGAGCTCCTACAATGAGCAGTTCTTC. Translating gives CASSWSGIRSSYNEQFF.

This clonotype has ten or more counts. The DNA for the CDR3 is TGTGCCAGCAGTTACGTGGGGCAGGGAAGGGCTGGCAACACTGAAGCTTTCTTT. Translated: CASSYVGQGRAGNTEAFF. This chain links TRBV6-8 with TRBJ1-1, with D possibly matching TRBD1 (5 bases). Germline V gene sequence: CDR1 MNHGY, CDR2 SAAAGT. Trimming removed 2 bases from V and 2 bases from J, with 21 bases in between. The CDR3 is made up of 18 amino acids.

This chain connects TRBV30 to TRBJ2-1; D is perhaps TRBD1 (6 bases). The V and J ends lost 2 bases and 12 bases respectively, with 11 bases between them. Germline V gene sequence: CDR1 GTSNPN, CDR2 SVGIG (reference sequence). This CDR3 has 11 residues. The CDR3 region is CAWSSQGGQFF. DNA for the CDR3: TGTGCCTGGAGTTCACAAGGGGGGCAGTTCTTC.

This clonotype was counted at least ten times. The gene calls are TRBV5-1 and TRBJ2-1; tentative D call: TRBD1 (7 bases). With 4 bases removed from V and 2 bases from J, the gap between germline ends came to 16 bases. From germline, CDR1 is SGHRS and CDR2 YFSETQ. The CDR3 totals 16 residues. The CDR3 bases are TGCGCCAGCAGCGGCGGGGAGACAGGGCCCTACAATGAGCAGTTCTTC. Translation gives CASSGGETGPYNEQFF.

The CDR3 protein is CASSHLSGTGTDTQYF. CDR3 DNA: TGCGCCAGCAGCCACCTTAGCGGGACTGGCACAGATACGCAGTATTTT. The chain couples TRBV4-3 to TRBJ2-3; 8 nucleotides agree with TRBD2. Germline V CDR1 and CDR2: LGHNA, YSLEER. The length of the CDR3 is 16 residues. The trim removed 3 bases at V and 1 base at J, leaving 6 bases unmatched.

This clonotype showed up many times. The junction differs from germline at one of its ends, possibly a read error. The chain has TRBV5-1 and TRBJ2-6, with D possibly being TRBD1 or TRBD2 (5 bases each). This CDR3 is 14 amino acids long. The germline V gene encodes CDR1 SGHRS and CDR2 YFSETQ. The CDR3 region is CASSLGAGANVLTF. The DNA for the CDR3 is TGTGCCAGCAGCTTGGGGGCTGGGGCCAACGTCCTGACTTTC.

This chain joins TRBV2 and TRBJ2-1; TRBD1 matches at 7 bases. The germline CDR1 and CDR2 sequences are SNHLY and FYNNEI. V gave up 4 bases and J gave up 6 bases; unmatched junction bases: 6. This CDR3 has 14 amino acids. The CDR3 sequence: CASSAETGVNEQFF. The CDR3 DNA reads TGTGCCAGCAGTGCAGAAACAGGGGTCAATGAGCAGTTCTTC.

This clonotype was seen ten or more times. The chain recombines TRBV7-2 with TRBJ2-7, with TRBD1 matching 11 bases. The CDR3 is 15 residues long. V trimming: 1 base; J trimming: 2 bases; junction bases outside the gene matches: 1. Germline CDR1 and CDR2: SGHTA and FQGNSA. CDR3 coding DNA: TGTGCCAGCAGCTTAGTGGGACAGGGGGCCTACGAGCAGTACTTC. This encodes CASSLVGQGAYEQYF.

Many counts were recorded for this clonotype. The chain has TRBV7-6 and TRBJ2-1, with 8 bases aligning to TRBD2. V lost 5 bases, J lost 7 bases, and 10 bases stayed unmatched. The CDR3 sequence is 15 residues long. In germline, CDR1 is SGHVS, CDR2 FNYEAQ. DNA for the CDR3: TGTGCCAGCAGCGACCGGACTAGCAGTAGGAATGAGCAGTTCTTC. It yields the protein CASSDRTSSRNEQFF.